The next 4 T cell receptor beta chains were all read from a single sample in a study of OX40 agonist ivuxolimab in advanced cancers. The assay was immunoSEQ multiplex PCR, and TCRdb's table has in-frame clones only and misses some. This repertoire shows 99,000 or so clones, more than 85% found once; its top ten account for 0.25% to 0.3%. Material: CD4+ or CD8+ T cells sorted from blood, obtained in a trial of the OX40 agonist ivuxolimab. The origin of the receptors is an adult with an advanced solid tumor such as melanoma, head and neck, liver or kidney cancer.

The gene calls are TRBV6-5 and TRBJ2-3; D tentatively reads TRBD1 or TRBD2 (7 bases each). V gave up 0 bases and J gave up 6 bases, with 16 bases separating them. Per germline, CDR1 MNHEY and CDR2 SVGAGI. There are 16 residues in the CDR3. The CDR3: CASSYSAAGGGDTQYF. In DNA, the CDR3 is TGTGCCAGCAGTTACTCGGCGGCAGGGGGAGGGGATACGCAGTATTTT.

CDR3 residues: CASTRGRDNTEAFF. For the CDR3, the DNA is TGTGCCAGCACGCGAGGTCGGGACAACACTGAAGCTTTCTTT. The rearrangement uses TRBV6-6 and TRBJ1-1, with D tentatively TRBD1 (5 bases). Germline CDR1 reads MNHNY; CDR2 reads SVGAGI (reference sequence). The CDR3 length is 14 residues. Trimming stripped 7 bases from V and 2 bases from J, with 14 bases between.

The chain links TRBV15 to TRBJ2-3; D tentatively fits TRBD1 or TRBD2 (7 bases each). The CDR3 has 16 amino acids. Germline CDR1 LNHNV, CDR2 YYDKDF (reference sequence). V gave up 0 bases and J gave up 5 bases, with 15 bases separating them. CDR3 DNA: TGTGCCACCAGCAGAGATTGGGGAGGGGGCGAAGATACGCAGTATTTT. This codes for CATSRDWGGGEDTQYF.

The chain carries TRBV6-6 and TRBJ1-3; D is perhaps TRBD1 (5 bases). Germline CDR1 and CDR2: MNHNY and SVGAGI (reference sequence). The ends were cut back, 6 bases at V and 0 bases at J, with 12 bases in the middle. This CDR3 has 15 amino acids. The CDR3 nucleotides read TGTGCCAGCAGCCAGACGACAGCCTCTGGAAACACCATATATTTT. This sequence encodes CASSQTTASGNTIYF.